This passage covers 26 T cell receptor beta chains from one sample sequenced in a study of cytomegalovirus exposure and HLA in healthy donors. Both 60 Vbeta primers and 13 Jbeta primers went into the PCR. Libraries were prepared by immunoSEQ multiplex PCR; TCRdb keeps only in-frame clonotypes and omits some of them. The sample yields 150,000 to 180,000 clones, 80% seen once. Sequencing was done on a sample of PBMCs. The receptors here all came from a middle-aged woman in good health and CMV-seropositive.

This chain uses TRBV5-1 with TRBJ1-4, with D perhaps TRBD1 (5 bases). Germline-derived CDR1 and CDR2 are SGHRS and YFSETQ. This CDR3 has 16 residues. The V and J ends lost 1 base and 3 bases respectively, with 13 bases between them. CDR3 sequence (DNA): TGCGCCAGCAGCTTGAATCGTGCAGGGTCTAATGAAAAACTGTTTTTT. This sequence encodes CASSLNRAGSNEKLFF. The full variable domain, rest sourced from reference TRBV5-1 and TRBJ1-4, is KAGVTQTPRYLIKTRGQQVTLSCSPISGHRSVSWYQQTPGQGLQFLFEYFSETQRNKGNFPGRFSGRQFSNSRSEMNVSTLELGDSALYLCASSLNRAGSNEKLFFGSGTQLSVL.

The chain recombines TRBV7-6 with TRBJ2-7, with TRBD2 matching 12 bases. In germline, CDR1 is SGHVS, CDR2 FNYEAQ. Losses at the gene ends were 4 bases for V and 5 bases for J; bases not matched to a gene: 3. This CDR3 region has 14 residues. CDR3 DNA: TGTGCCAGCAGCTATGGACTAGCGGGGAACGAGCAGTACTTC. Translating it yields CASSYGLAGNEQYF.

The chain joins TRBV11-2 to TRBJ1-2, with a possible D match to TRBD1 (5 bases). Trimming shortened V by 0 bases and J by 3 bases, and 11 bases separated the two germline ends. The CDR3 is 15 amino acids. The germline CDR1 and CDR2 sequences are SGHAT and FQNNGV. The DNA for the CDR3 is TGTGCCAGCAGCTTAGACCTGGCGGGGCACTATGGCTACACCTTC. Translated: CASSLDLAGHYGYTF.

The chain has TRBV6-6 and TRBJ2-5; 7 nucleotides match TRBD2. Unmatched junction bases numbered 8, after V lost 0 bases and J lost 4 bases. The CDR3 sequence is 16 residues long. Germline V gene lookup returns CDR1 MNHNY and CDR2 SVGAGI (reference sequence). CDR3 sequence reads: CASSYSGTTGRETQYF. The CDR3 nucleotides are TGTGCCAGCAGTTACTCGGGGACTACCGGACGAGAGACCCAGTACTTC.

This rearrangement joins TRBV7-9 to TRBJ2-3; 10 bases match TRBD2. CDR1 SEHNR and CDR2 FQNEAQ come from the germline V gene (reference sequence). Germline trimming cut 1 base from V and 1 base from J; bases unmatched to any gene: 5. The CDR3 sequence is 17 residues long. The CDR3 DNA is TGTGCCAGCAGCTTAGTAGCGGGAGGAGTTGGCACAGATACGCAGTATTTT. Amino acids: CASSLVAGGVGTDTQYF.

The chain joins TRBV19 to TRBJ1-5; D gene ambiguous. V gave up 2 bases and J gave up 0 bases, with 20 bases separating them. The germline CDR1 and CDR2 sequences are LNHDA and SQIVND (reference sequence). This CDR3 is built from 19 residues. The CDR3: CASSIISKALLVSNQPQHF. The DNA for the CDR3 is TGTGCCAGTAGTATAATCAGTAAGGCCCTCCTAGTTAGCAATCAGCCCCAGCATTTT. Based on the CDR3 plus reference TRBV19 and TRBJ1-5, the full variable domain is DGGITQSPKYLFRKEGQNVTLSCEQNLNHDAMYWYRQDPGQGLRLIYYSQIVNDFQKGDIAEGYSVSREKKESFPLTVTSAQKNPTAFYLCASSIISKALLVSNQPQHFGDGTRLSIL.

V and J are TRBV11-2 and TRBJ2-2, with TRBD2 matching over 8 bases. Germline CDR1 and CDR2: SGHAT and FQNNGV. Trimming took 4 bases from V and 5 from J; bases not matched to a gene: 12. The CDR3 contains 17 residues. CDR3 amino acids: CASSSTMSGSGTGELFF. The CDR3 DNA is TGTGCCAGCAGCTCTACCATGAGCGGGAGCGGGACCGGGGAGCTGTTTTTT.

The chain has TRBV11-3 and TRBJ2-2; 8 nucleotides agree with TRBD2. The CDR3 totals 15 residues. Germline V gives CDR1 SGHNT, CDR2 YENEEA. V trimming: 1 base; J trimming: 5 bases; junction bases outside the gene matches: 3. The CDR3 DNA follows: TGTGCCAGCAGCTTAGCGGGAGGGGCTACCGGGGAGCTGTTTTTT. Translating it yields CASSLAGGATGELFF.

The chain couples TRBV6-1 to TRBJ1-5; 8 bases match TRBD1. J was trimmed by 0 bases and V by 4 bases; bases with no gene match: 2. The CDR3 spans 15 residues. In germline, CDR1 is MNHNS, CDR2 SASEGT. CDR3 nucleotide sequence: TGTGCCAGCAGTGGACAGGGGTATAGCAATCAGCCCCAGCATTTT. Translated, it gives CASSGQGYSNQPQHF.

J is TRBJ2-7 and V is TRBV15; D is uncertain. Germline V gives CDR1 LNHNV, CDR2 YYDKDF (reference sequence). The length of the CDR3 is 14 residues. The V gene lost 0 bases and the J gene lost 0 bases, with 6 bases spanning the gap. CDR3 amino acids: CATSRDPISYEQYF. CDR3 bases: TGTGCCACCAGCAGAGACCCCATCTCCTACGAGCAGTACTTC.

The rearrangement uses TRBV4-2 and TRBJ2-1; 7 bases fit TRBD2. CDR1 LGHNA and CDR2 YNFKEQ come from the germline V gene. The V and J ends lost 1 base and 7 bases, in that order; junction bases with no gene match: 4. This CDR3 comprises 14 residues. The CDR3 is CASSQVRELNEQFF. The CDR3 DNA sequence: TGTGCCAGCAGCCAAGTGCGGGAGTTGAATGAGCAGTTCTTC.

V gene TRBV18 combines with J gene TRBJ1-1; 7 bases match TRBD1. Unmatched junction bases numbered 8, after V lost 3 bases and J lost 4 bases. The germline V gene has CDR1 KGHSH and CDR2 LQKENI. This CDR3 is 15 amino acids long. The CDR3 nucleotides are TGTGCCAGCTCACCGGGGACAGAGTACGGCACTGAAGCTTTCTTT. Its protein is CASSPGTEYGTEAFF.

This clone was seen a single time. The chain links TRBV14 to TRBJ2-2; no clear D gene. The CDR3 runs 13 residues. Between the trimmed V and J ends, which lost 4 bases and 4 bases, there was a span of 7 bases. Germline CDR1 and CDR2: SGHDN and FVKESK. CDR3 protein: CASSLRLTGELFF. The CDR3 DNA follows: TGTGCCAGCAGCCTCCGTCTCACCGGGGAGCTGTTTTTT.

This chain joins TRBV4-2 and TRBJ2-1; TRBD2 matches at 12 bases. V was pared by 2 bases and J by 3 bases, with 5 bases of the junction left unmatched. Germline-derived CDR1 and CDR2 are LGHNA and YNFKEQ. The CDR3 contains 17 residues. The CDR3: CASSQSTSGSLYNEQFF. In nucleotides, the CDR3 is TGTGCCAGCAGCCAATCGACTAGCGGGAGCCTCTACAATGAGCAGTTCTTC.

A word on this clone: Other nucleotide sequences in the sample specify the same CDR3. The chain couples TRBV30 to TRBJ1-4; 7 bases are shared with TRBD1. Germline trimming cut 5 bases from V and 8 bases from J; bases unmatched to any gene: 14. Germline assignment: CDR1 GTSNPN and CDR2 SVGIG (reference sequence). CDR3 length: 15 amino acids. In DNA, the CDR3 is TGTGCCTGGTGCGGTGACGGGACAGAAGGCGAAAAACTGTTTTTT. This codes for CAWCGDGTEGEKLFF.

The chain couples TRBV5-1 to TRBJ2-1; TRBD1 aligns across 7 bases. CDR3 length: 14 residues. Germline V gives CDR1 SGHRS, CDR2 YFSETQ. Germline trimming cut 0 bases from V and 4 bases from J; bases unmatched to any gene: 1. CDR3 amino acids: CASSLDRGYNEQFF. DNA for the CDR3: TGCGCCAGCAGCTTGGACAGGGGATACAATGAGCAGTTCTTC.

The chain carries TRBV7-9 and TRBJ1-5, with 9 bases lining up with TRBD1. Germline assignment: CDR1 SEHNR and CDR2 FQNEAQ (reference sequence). The CDR3 is 16 amino acids. The trim removed 3 bases at V and 6 bases at J, leaving 9 bases unmatched. CDR3: CASSFYPGQGAQPQHF. In DNA, the CDR3 is TGTGCCAGCAGCTTCTATCCGGGACAGGGCGCTCAGCCCCAGCATTTT. Complete variable domain (other parts from reference TRBV7-9 and TRBJ1-5): DTGVSQNPRHKITKRGQNVTFRCDPISEHNRLYWYRQTLGQGPEFLTYFQNEAQLEKSRLLSDRFSAERPKGSFSTLEIQRTEQGDSAMYLCASSFYPGQGAQPQHFGDGTRLSIL.

The rearrangement joins TRBV7-8 to TRBJ1-2; TRBD1 matches 7 bases. This CDR3 has 17 amino acids. Germline assignment: CDR1 SGHVS and CDR2 FQNEAQ. V shed 2 bases and J 3 bases; nucleotides not matched to a gene: 12. CDR3 residues: CASSLRDSPLSDYGYTF. CDR3 DNA: TGTGCCAGCAGCTTAAGGGACAGCCCCTTGTCCGACTATGGCTACACCTTC. Using reference TRBV7-8 and TRBJ1-2 for the parts outside the CDR3, the full variable domain is GAGVSQSPRYKVAKRGQDVALRCDPISGHVSLFWYQQALGQGPEFLTYFQNEAQLDKSGLPSDRFFAERPEGSVSTLKIQRTQQEDSAVYLCASSLRDSPLSDYGYTFGSGTRLTVV.

This clone was found once. V gene TRBV28 combines with J gene TRBJ1-5; no reliable D call. Trimming removed 6 bases from V and 3 bases from J, with 9 bases in between. CDR1 and CDR2 (germline): MDHEN, SYDVKM. This CDR3 is 13 amino acids long. CDR3 sequence (DNA): TGTGCCAGCAGGGCCCCCGCCAATCAGCCCCAGCATTTT. Residues: CASRAPANQPQHF.

This clone showed up just a few times. The V and J genes are TRBV11-2 and TRBJ2-1; no clear D gene. This CDR3 spans 14 amino acids. Germline V CDR1 and CDR2: SGHAT, FQNNGV. Trimming took off 2 bases at V and 9 bases at J, with 14 bases between the two ends. CDR3 region: CASSLLDLVGEQFF. CDR3 coding DNA: TGTGCCAGCAGCTTACTAGATCTGGTGGGTGAGCAGTTCTTC.

The chain employs TRBV15 and TRBJ1-6; D call uncertain. The CDR3 totals 14 residues. The germline CDR1 and CDR2 sequences are LNHNV and YYDKDF (reference sequence). The V gene lost 8 bases and the J gene lost 8 bases, with 16 bases spanning the gap. CDR3 loop: CATGRARFDSPLHF. In nucleotides, the CDR3 is TGTGCCACCGGGAGGGCTCGATTTGATTCACCCCTCCACTTT.

This CDR3 is CASSFDRGATEAFF. The CDR3 nucleotides are TGTGCCAGCAGCTTCGATCGGGGGGCCACTGAAGCTTTCTTT. The chain couples TRBV7-9 to TRBJ1-1; tentative D call: TRBD1 (6 bases). The length of the CDR3 is 14 residues. Germline values: CDR1 SEHNR, CDR2 FQNEAQ (reference sequence). Trimming shortened V by 3 bases and J by 4 bases, and 12 bases separated the two germline ends.

The CDR3 region has the DNA TGTGCCAGTAGTTCCTCAGGGGCGACCCGCACTGAAGCTTTCTTT. Translated, it gives CASSSSGATRTEAFF. V and J are TRBV19 and TRBJ1-1; tentatively, D is TRBD1 (6 bases). This CDR3 comprises 15 residues. In germline, CDR1 is LNHDA, CDR2 SQIVND (reference sequence). Trimming stripped 5 bases from V and 4 bases from J, with 17 bases between.

The chain combines TRBV30 with TRBJ2-1; TRBD2 matches at 11 bases. The germline V gene encodes CDR1 GTSNPN and CDR2 SVGIG (reference sequence). The trim removed 0 bases at V and 12 bases at J, leaving 10 bases unmatched. The CDR3 has 15 residues. CDR3 protein: CAWSVTSGIMVGQFF. DNA of the CDR3: TGTGCCTGGAGTGTGACTAGCGGGATAATGGTCGGGCAGTTCTTC.

The chain couples TRBV7-9 to TRBJ2-2; D is undetermined. Trimming took off 2 bases at V and 2 bases at J, with 6 bases between the two ends. There are 14 residues in the CDR3. From germline, CDR1 is SEHNR and CDR2 FQNEAQ (reference sequence). The CDR3 protein is CASSLPVNTGELFF. CDR3 coding DNA: TGTGCCAGCAGCTTACCAGTAAACACCGGGGAGCTGTTTTTT.

The chain is built from TRBV18 and TRBJ1-3; D is unresolved. Trimming stripped 6 bases from V and 6 bases from J, with 18 bases between. The CDR3 spans 15 residues. Germline values: CDR1 KGHSH, CDR2 LQKENI. CDR3 in amino acids: CASSPLGTDQNTIYF. The CDR3 coding sequence is TGTGCCAGCTCCCCGTTAGGAACAGATCAAAACACCATATATTTT. Supplemented by reference TRBV18 and TRBJ1-3, the full variable domain reads NAGVMQNPRHLVRRRGQEARLRCSPMKGHSHVYWYRQLPEEGLKFMVYLQKENIIDESGMPKERFSAEFPKEGPSILRIQQVVRGDSAAYFCASSPLGTDQNTIYFGEGSWLTVV.